This T cell receptor (beta chain) originates from a study of monozygotic twins with inflammatory bowel disease. Blood was drawn at around 2.5 ml per donor. Total RNA was isolated from whole blood without T cell sorting. Addition of UMIs with a 6-nucleotide sample barcode was achieved by template switching. For each CDR3 protein, TCRdb gives one entry from its re-call of the 5' RACE reads, without DNA. This sample's table has more than 350,000 distinct CDR3 sequences. The CDR3 extends over 11 amino acids. Germline loops: CDR1 SQVTM, CDR2 ANQGSEA. This chain uses TRBV29-1 with TRBJ1-2. The TCR originated in a human donor with ulcerative colitis or Crohn's disease, or a healthy co-twin of an affected twin (not recorded which). Sequenced sample: blood. The CDR3 is CSGEVNYGYTF.